The 17 T cell receptor beta chains presented below share a single source sample, sequenced in a study of naive and memory T cell subsets. Ligated cDNA underwent four rounds of PCR with nested alpha and beta constant region primers and SP2. TCRdb itself ran the 5' RACE reads through MiXCR, one entry per CDR3 protein. The table lists 55,000 to 70,000 distinct CDR3 sequences, under 10% of them singletons. An oligonucleotide containing a UMI was ligated to the 3' end of TCR cDNA. The receptor source for this set is a female donor in good health.

This clonotype was seen a few times. The genes are TRBV2 and TRBJ2-3, with no clear D. V was cut by 3 bases and J by 0 bases, with 10 bases left in between. CDR3 size: 15 residues. CDR1 and CDR2 (germline): SNHLY, FYNNEI. The CDR3 reads CASSDSTTSTDTQYF. The CDR3 bases are TGTGCCAGCAGTGACAGCACGACTAGCACAGATACGCAGTATTTT. Using reference TRBV2 and TRBJ2-3 for the parts outside the CDR3, the full variable domain is EPEVTQTPSHQVTQMGQEVILRCVPISNHLYFYWYRQILGQKVEFLVSFYNNEISEKSEIFDDQFSVERPDGSNFTLKIRSTKLEDSAMYFCASSDSTTSTDTQYFGPGTRLTVL.

This clonotype was detected a few times. V usage is TRBV12-3 or TRBV12-4 and J usage is TRBJ2-2, with D maybe TRBD2 (7 bases). V was cut by 4 bases and J by 2 bases, with 14 bases left in between. The CDR3 runs 16 residues. Written as DNA, the CDR3 is TGTGCCAGCAGTTGGGGCCGCGGGGGCAACACCGGGGAGCTGTTTTTT. Its translation: CASSWGRGGNTGELFF.

The rearrangement uses TRBV28 and TRBJ1-1; 8 bases map to TRBD1. The CDR3 spans 13 residues. Losses at the gene ends were 1 base for V and 8 bases for J; bases not matched to a gene: 3. The germline V gene encodes CDR1 MDHEN and CDR2 SYDVKM. The CDR3 spells CASSLYRQGEAFF. The CDR3 DNA sequence: TGTGCCAGCAGTTTATATCGACAGGGGGAAGCTTTCTTT.

Many counts were recorded for this clonotype. This chain uses TRBV20-1 with TRBJ1-1; 7 nucleotides align to TRBD1. This CDR3 comprises 15 residues. With V trimmed by 2 bases and J by 5 bases, 11 bases remained unmatched. The germline gives CDR1 DFQATT, CDR2 SNEGSKA (reference sequence). CDR3 loop: CSARRDSQGGTEAFF. CDR3 in DNA: TGCAGTGCTAGACGGGACAGTCAAGGAGGAACTGAAGCTTTCTTT.

This clonotype occurred many times. This chain uses TRBV5-1 with TRBJ1-1; the D gene is possibly TRBD1 (5 bases). The germline V and J ends were trimmed by 0 bases and 4 bases, with 10 bases remaining between them. The CDR3 totals 14 residues. Germline V CDR1 and CDR2: SGHRS, YFSETQ. The CDR3 protein is CASSLGAGSTEAFF. In DNA form, the CDR3 reads TGCGCCAGCAGCTTGGGGGCAGGGAGCACTGAAGCTTTCTTT.

This clonotype occurred many times. This chain connects TRBV4-3 to TRBJ2-6, with D uncertain. V lost 7 bases to trimming and J lost 2 bases, with 15 bases between them. This CDR3 comprises 16 residues. Looked up from germline, CDR1 is LGHNA and CDR2 is YSLEER. The DNA of the CDR3 is TGCGCCAGCACCCGGGTGGTCGGAGCTGGGGCCAACGTCCTGACTTTC. This codes for CASTRVVGAGANVLTF.

This clonotype came up a few times. The chain combines TRBV5-1 with TRBJ2-1, with TRBD1 matching 8 bases. The CDR3 covers 15 residues. Germline CDR1 is SGHRS and CDR2 is YFSETQ. After removal of 0 bases from V and 9 bases from J, the junction contained 8 bases not matched to a gene. The CDR3: CASSLERTGLGEQFF. CDR3 in DNA: TGCGCCAGCAGCTTGGAGCGGACAGGGTTGGGTGAGCAGTTCTTC.

This clonotype has a count of ten or more. The V call is TRBV6-2 or TRBV6-3, the J call TRBJ1-1, with 7 bases identical to TRBD1. Trimming removed 6 bases from V and 1 base from J; junction bases left unmatched: 11. The germline CDR1 and CDR2 sequences are MNHEY and SVGEGT. CDR3 length: 16 amino acids. In DNA form, the CDR3 reads TGTGCCAGCAGCGACCCCCAAAGGACAGGGAACACTGAAGCTTTCTTT. Its translation is CASSDPQRTGNTEAFF.

This clonotype was seen many times. The genes are TRBV3-2 and TRBJ2-7; whether TRBD2, the table's D call, matches the DNA was not checked. TRBV3-2 is shown as a pseudogene. This CDR3 region has 16 residues. The CDR3 sequence: CASSQGTGTSSYEQYF. The CDR3 DNA follows: TGTGCCAGCAGCCAAGGGACCGGGACTAGCTCCTACGAGCAGTACTTC.

Ten or more counts support this clonotype. The rearrangement links TRBV7-2 to TRBJ2-1; 10 nucleotides agree with TRBD2. CDR3 length: 16 amino acids. Germline V lookup: CDR1 SGHTA, CDR2 FQGNSA. V was pared by 5 bases and J by 4 bases, with 8 bases of the junction left unmatched. The CDR3 is CASSLTGTSVYNEQFF. In DNA form, the CDR3 reads TGTGCCAGCAGCCTCACCGGGACTAGCGTTTACAATGAGCAGTTCTTC.

The chain joins TRBV28 to TRBJ2-3; D is unresolved. V lost 3 bases and J 2 bases, leaving 9 bases between the germline ends. This CDR3 comprises 14 residues. The germline V gene has CDR1 MDHEN and CDR2 SYDVKM. The CDR3 DNA sequence: TGTGCCAGCAGTTTGGAAACAGCCACAGATACGCAGTATTTT. Its translation: CASSLETATDTQYF.

This clonotype was found a few times. The chain uses TRBV7-6 and TRBJ1-4; weak D call: TRBD1 (5 bases). Germline V gene lookup returns CDR1 SGHVS and CDR2 FNYEAQ. CDR3 size: 14 residues. V dropped 5 bases and J dropped 8 bases, with 15 bases sitting between them. The CDR3: CASSIQGIREKLFF. The DNA for the CDR3 is TGTGCCAGCAGCATCCAGGGCATCCGAGAAAAACTGTTTTTT. Combining the CDR3 with reference TRBV7-6 and TRBJ1-4 gives the whole variable domain GAGVSQSPRYKVTKRGQDVALRCDPISGHVSLYWYRQALGQGPEFLTYFNYEAQQDKSGLPNDRFSAERPEGSISTLTIQRTEQRDSAMYRCASSIQGIREKLFFGSGTQLSVL.

This clonotype was seen ten or more times. This chain links TRBV6-2 or TRBV6-3 with TRBJ1-5; 10 nucleotides match TRBD1. This CDR3 is 16 amino acids long. The germline V gene has CDR1 MNHEY and CDR2 SVGEGT. The V and J ends lost 6 bases and 4 bases, in that order; junction bases with no gene match: 9. Here the CDR3 reads CASSPIRDRGNQPQHF. The CDR3 DNA is TGTGCCAGCAGCCCTATCCGGGACAGGGGTAATCAGCCCCAGCATTTT.

This clonotype has a handful of counts. The V and J genes are TRBV29-1 and TRBJ2-3; 8 bases line up with TRBD1. Unmatched junction bases numbered 0, after V lost 4 bases and J lost 0 bases. CDR1 SQVTM and CDR2 ANQGSEA come from the germline V gene. This CDR3 has 13 residues. Here the CDR3 reads CSVGTGSTDTQYF. The CDR3 region has the DNA TGCAGCGTTGGGACAGGGAGCACAGATACGCAGTATTTT.

This chain joins TRBV12-3 or TRBV12-4 and TRBJ2-7, with D tentatively TRBD1 (6 bases). V lost 3 bases and J lost 2, with 8 bases in between. The CDR3 is made up of 13 amino acids. The CDR3 bases are TGTGCCAGCAGTTTGGGGACACCCTACGAGCAGTACTTC. This translates into CASSLGTPYEQYF.

The chain has TRBV29-1 and TRBJ2-3; no definite D call. CDR1 and CDR2 (germline): SQVTM, ANQGSEA. The CDR3 is 12 residues long. V lost 5 bases and J 1 base, leaving 7 bases between the germline ends. The CDR3 here is CSVSSGTDTQYF. The CDR3 coding sequence is TGCAGCGTTTCATCCGGCACAGATACGCAGTATTTT.

This clonotype was recorded many times. The CDR3 nucleotides are TGTGCCAGCAGCCAAGTCGGGGGAACGAACACCGGGGAGCTGTTTTTT. Translated, it gives CASSQVGGTNTGELFF. This chain joins TRBV4-2 and TRBJ2-2, with TRBD2 as a possible D gene (6 bases). Germline CDR1 and CDR2: LGHNA and YNFKEQ. V was pared by 1 base and J by 0 bases, with 9 bases between. This CDR3 region has 16 residues.